These 13 T cell receptor beta chains originate from one sample sequenced in a study of T cell changes during pregnancy in multiple sclerosis. Clones were sequenced by immunoSEQ multiplex PCR, and TCRdb holds only the in-frame ones, with some missing. This table has roughly 64,000 clones, 90% appearing once. The input for sequencing was peripheral blood, taken in the third trimester of pregnancy. These receptors were obtained from a female donor in good health, enrolled as a control in a pregnancy study.

The chain recombines TRBV19 with TRBJ2-1; 12 nucleotides match TRBD2. After removal of 7 bases from V and 7 bases from J, the junction contained 8 bases not matched to a gene. The germline CDR1 and CDR2 sequences are LNHDA and SQIVND (reference sequence). The CDR3 is made up of 15 amino acids. The CDR3 here is CASTPLAGGENEQFF. CDR3 DNA: TGTGCCAGTACCCCTCTAGCGGGAGGGGAGAATGAGCAGTTCTTC.

The chain is built from TRBV4-3 and TRBJ1-2; 8 bases line up with TRBD1. The CDR3 totals 15 residues. With 0 bases clipped from V and 1 base from J, the junction kept 1 base outside the gene matches. Germline CDR1 and CDR2: LGHNA and YSLEER. In DNA, the CDR3 is TGCGCCAGCAGCCAAGACAGGGGGCTTAACTATGGCTACACCTTC. This codes for CASSQDRGLNYGYTF.

This clone was counted ten times or more. The chain uses TRBV12-5 and TRBJ1-1, with D possibly matching TRBD1 (6 bases). Germline V gives CDR1 LGHNT, CDR2 FRNRAP. The CDR3 runs to 15 residues. The germline V and J ends were trimmed by 0 bases and 1 base, with 9 bases remaining between them. The CDR3 sequence is CASGLVRTANTEAFF. DNA of the CDR3: TGTGCTAGTGGTTTGGTACGGACAGCGAACACTGAAGCTTTCTTT. The whole variable domain, remainder taken from reference TRBV12-5 and TRBJ1-1, is DARVTQTPRHKVTEMGQEVTMRCQPILGHNTVFWYRQTMMQGLELLAYFRNRAPLDDSGMPKDRFSAEMPDATLATLKIQPSEPRDSAVYFCASGLVRTANTEAFFGQGTRLTVV.

The V call is TRBV7-6, the J call TRBJ2-7; 8 nucleotides match TRBD1. Germline CDR1 reads SGHVS; CDR2 reads FNYEAQ. The CDR3 covers 13 residues. V lost 6 bases to trimming and J lost 2 bases; unmatched junction nucleotides: 3. The CDR3 loop is CASSKDRAYEQYF. Written as DNA, the CDR3 is TGTGCCAGCAGTAAGGACAGGGCCTACGAGCAGTACTTC.

This rearrangement joins TRBV18 to TRBJ2-3; the match to TRBD2 covers 8 bases. CDR1 is KGHSH and CDR2 is LQKENI in the germline V gene. The CDR3 totals 15 residues. The V gene end was trimmed by 1 base and the J gene end by 2 bases; junction bases not matched to a gene: 2. The CDR3 here is CASSPLREATDTQYF. CDR3 DNA: TGTGCCAGCTCACCACTGCGGGAGGCCACAGATACGCAGTATTTT. The entire variable domain, with the rest obtained from reference TRBV18 and TRBJ2-3, is as follows: NAGVMQNPRHLVRRRGQEARLRCSPMKGHSHVYWYRQLPEEGLKFMVYLQKENIIDESGMPKERFSAEFPKEGPSILRIQQVVRGDSAAYFCASSPLREATDTQYFGPGTRLTVL.

DNA for the CDR3: TGTGCCAGCGCCCTGAAGGGAGGGGTAGACACCATATATTTT. This gives the protein CASALKGGVDTIYF. V usage is TRBV6-6 and J usage is TRBJ1-3; weak D call: TRBD1 (5 bases). The CDR3 is 14 amino acids. V was shortened by 8 bases and J by 8 bases, with 19 bases between the two germline ends. Germline lookup yields CDR1 MNHNY and CDR2 SVGAGI (reference sequence).

The genes are TRBV11-3 and TRBJ2-5, with no clear D. CDR1 and CDR2 (germline): SGHNT, YENEEA. This CDR3 has 13 amino acids. V dropped 5 bases and J dropped 5 bases, with 12 bases sitting between them. The CDR3 region is CASSPEWSETQYF. The CDR3 DNA follows: TGTGCCAGCAGCCCGGAGTGGTCCGAGACCCAGTACTTC.

This sequence joins TRBV7-2 and TRBJ2-5; possibly TRBD1 for D (6 bases). The length of the CDR3 is 16 residues. Trimming removed 1 base from V and 7 bases from J, with 19 bases in between. Germline CDR1 SGHTA, CDR2 FQGNSA. The CDR3 DNA reads as TGTGCCAGCAGCTTAGTTGTAGGGGACACAACGGGGACCCAGTACTTC. Protein product: CASSLVVGDTTGTQYF.

The V call is TRBV29-1, the J call TRBJ2-1; a weak D match, TRBD2 (5 bases). The CDR3 length is 15 residues. V was trimmed by 4 bases and J by 4 bases, leaving 17 bases between them. Germline V CDR1 and CDR2: SQVTM, ANQGSEA. The CDR3 is CSVGPSLFDYNEQFF. The CDR3 region has the DNA TGCAGCGTTGGTCCTAGCTTGTTCGATTACAATGAGCAGTTCTTC.

The chain couples TRBV5-1 to TRBJ1-1; weak D call: TRBD1 (5 bases). Germline CDR1 is SGHRS and CDR2 is YFSETQ. The CDR3 sequence is 14 residues long. The V gene lost 6 bases and the J gene lost 2 bases, with 14 bases spanning the gap. This CDR3 reads CASTPKTDNTEAFF. The CDR3 DNA is TGCGCCAGCACACCAAAGACAGACAACACTGAAGCTTTCTTT.

V is TRBV9 and J is TRBJ2-3, with D maybe TRBD2 (5 bases). This CDR3 contains 13 residues. Per the germline V gene, CDR1 is SGDLS and CDR2 is YYNGEE. V lost 3 bases and J lost 2, with 7 bases in between. CDR3 region: CASSGGPTDTQYF. DNA for the CDR3: TGTGCCAGCAGCGGCGGGCCCACAGATACGCAGTATTTT.

In this sample, this clone turned up once. The chain combines TRBV5-1 with TRBJ1-4, with TRBD1 identical over 7 bases. V was pared by 3 bases and J by 4 bases, with 6 bases of the junction left unmatched. The CDR3 is 15 residues long. Germline-derived CDR1 and CDR2 are SGHRS and YFSETQ. The CDR3 region has the DNA TGCGCCAGCAGCTCGGTTGGACAGGTTAATGAAAAACTGTTTTTT. Protein: CASSSVGQVNEKLFF.

The rearrangement uses TRBV7-7 and TRBJ2-7, with a tentative D call TRBD1 (6 bases). Germline loops: CDR1 SSHAT, CDR2 FNYEAQ (reference sequence). This CDR3 has 13 amino acids. Trimming left V 2 bases short and J 3 bases short, with 8 bases between. The CDR3 spells CASSLFRGYEQYF. CDR3 in DNA: TGTGCCAGCAGCTTATTCAGGGGCTACGAGCAGTACTTC.